This T cell receptor (beta chain) was retrieved from a study of molecular identifiers for immune sequencing clone quantification. Sequencing libraries of naive CD8 cells derived from around 20,000 to 990,000 sorted cells with 10%, 30% or 50% RNA. This clonotype was recorded at least ten times. Its antigen is currently unknown. Germline assignment: CDR1 SGHTS and CDR2 YDEGEE. V was shortened by 4 bases and J by 1 base, with 12 bases between the two germline ends. The CDR3 runs 15 residues. Study conclusions and caveats: Roughly 1 million naive cells reportedly did not prevent detection of spiked Jurkat TCR RNA from one cell. Because of identical TCR molecules sharing a barcode, sizes of highly expanded clones could be underestimated.

Preparation of the bulk TCR libraries relied on previously described methods and listed TCR primers. Via MiXCR, TCRdb re-called the PCR reads, giving one row per CDR3 protein. This table holds 250,000 to 400,000 distinct CDR3 sequences, about a fifth found once. This clonotype originated in a human donor in good health. Some libraries in this study had Jurkat cell RNA spiked in. The chain uses TRBV5-8 and TRBJ1-5, with D hard to call. The sequencing sample was made of naive CD8+ T cells from blood, with Jurkat cell RNA spiked in. Stated subset: FACS-sorted CD8+CD4-CCR7+CD45RA+ naive T cells. CDR3 amino acids: CASSPFRGSNQPQHF. CDR3 in DNA: TGTGCCAGCAGCCCGTTTCGGGGAAGCAATCAGCCCCAGCATTTT.